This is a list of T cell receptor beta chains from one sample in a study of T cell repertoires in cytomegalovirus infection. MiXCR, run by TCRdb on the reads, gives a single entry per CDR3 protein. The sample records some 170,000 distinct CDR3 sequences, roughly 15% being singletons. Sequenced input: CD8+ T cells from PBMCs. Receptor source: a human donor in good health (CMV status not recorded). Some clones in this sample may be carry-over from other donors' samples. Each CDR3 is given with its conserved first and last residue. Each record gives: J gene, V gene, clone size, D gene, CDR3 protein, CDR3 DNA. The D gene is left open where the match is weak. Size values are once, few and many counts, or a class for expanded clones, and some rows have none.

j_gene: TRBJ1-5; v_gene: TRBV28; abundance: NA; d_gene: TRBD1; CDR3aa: CASSRTGYNQPQHF; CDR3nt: TGTGCCAGCAGTCGGACAGGCTATAATCAGCCCCAGCATTTT
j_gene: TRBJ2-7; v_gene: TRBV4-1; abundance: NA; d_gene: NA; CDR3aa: CASSLESRSDEQYF; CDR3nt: TGCGCCAGCAGCCTTGAAAGTAGGTCCGACGAGCAGTACTTC
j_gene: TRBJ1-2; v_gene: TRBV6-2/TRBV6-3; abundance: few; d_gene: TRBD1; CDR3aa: CASSDTRTGSNYGYTF; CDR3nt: TGTGCCAGCAGTGACACCCGGACAGGGTCTAACTATGGCTACACCTTC
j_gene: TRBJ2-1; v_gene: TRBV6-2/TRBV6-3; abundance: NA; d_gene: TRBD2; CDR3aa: CASSASLAGVEGNEQFF; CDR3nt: TGTGCCAGCAGTGCCTCTCTAGCGGGTGTCGAGGGCAATGAGCAGTTCTTC
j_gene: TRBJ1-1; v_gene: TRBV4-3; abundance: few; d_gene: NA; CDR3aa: CASSQDRGGTEAFF; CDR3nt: TGCGCCAGCAGCCAAGATCGTGGAGGGACTGAAGCTTTCTTT
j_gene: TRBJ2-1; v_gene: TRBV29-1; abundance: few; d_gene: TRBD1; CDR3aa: CSVKAVPGTGAYNEQFF; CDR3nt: TGCAGCGTTAAAGCCGTACCCGGGACAGGGGCCTACAATGAGCAGTTCTTC
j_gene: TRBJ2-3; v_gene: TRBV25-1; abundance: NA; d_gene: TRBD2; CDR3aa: CASSEYGGVNAQYF; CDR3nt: TGTGCCAGCAGTGAATACGGGGGGGTGAACGCGCAGTATTTT
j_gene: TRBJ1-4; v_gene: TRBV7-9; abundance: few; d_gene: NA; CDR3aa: CASSSATGSNEKLFF; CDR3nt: TGTGCCAGCAGCTCGGCAACAGGTTCTAATGAAAAACTGTTTTTT
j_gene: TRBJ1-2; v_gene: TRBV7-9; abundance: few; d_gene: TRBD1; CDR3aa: CASSYGQGRNTF; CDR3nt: TGTGCCAGCAGCTACGGACAGGGGCGAAACACCTTC
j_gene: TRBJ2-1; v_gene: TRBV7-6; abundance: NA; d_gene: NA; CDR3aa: CASSLVLGTYNEQFF; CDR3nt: TGTGCCAGCAGCTTAGTTTTGGGGACGTACAATGAGCAGTTCTTC
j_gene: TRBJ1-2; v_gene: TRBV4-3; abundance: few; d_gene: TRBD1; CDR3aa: CASSQVRTGRGGYTF; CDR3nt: TGCGCCAGCAGCCAAGTAAGGACAGGGAGAGGCGGCTACACCTTC